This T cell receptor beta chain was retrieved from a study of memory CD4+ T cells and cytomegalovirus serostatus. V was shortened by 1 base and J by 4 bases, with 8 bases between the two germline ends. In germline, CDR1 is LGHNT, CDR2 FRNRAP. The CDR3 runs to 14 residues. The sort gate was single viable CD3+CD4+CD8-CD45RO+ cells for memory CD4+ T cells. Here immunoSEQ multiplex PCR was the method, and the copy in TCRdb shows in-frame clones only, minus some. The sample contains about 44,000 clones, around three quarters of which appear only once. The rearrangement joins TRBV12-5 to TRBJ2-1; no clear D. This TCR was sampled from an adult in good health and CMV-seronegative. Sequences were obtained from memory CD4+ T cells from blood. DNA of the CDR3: TGTGCTAGTGGTTTGGGAGACCTATACAATGAGCAGTTCTTC. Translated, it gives CASGLGDLYNEQFF.